This T cell receptor (beta chain) was sequenced in a study of blood T cells in healthy people across ages. The CDR3 consists of 14 residues. V lost 5 bases to trimming and J lost 3 bases, with 11 bases between them. CDR1 and CDR2 from the germline V gene are GTSNPN and SVGIG (reference sequence). For the second PCR, which ran for roughly 6 to 12 cycles, a sample-barcoded 5' primer and a J-beta primer mix were used. TCRdb re-called the 5' RACE reads with MiXCR, one entry per CDR3 protein. The table has about 640,000 distinct CDR3 sequences, 25% to 30% seen once; the top ten hold less than 20%. The sample holds a few counts of this clonotype. Its antigen is unknown. Study observations and caveats: Significant beta diversity loss was already apparent by age approximately 37, declining roughly linearly. Investigators viewed diversity estimates from one million T cells as underestimates, the study reported.

This TCR derives from a woman aged 80 or over in good health. The chain has TRBV30 and TRBJ1-6, with D possibly matching TRBD1 (6 bases). Sequencing was performed on blood. This chain's CDR3 is CAWGTTNYNSPLHF. Written as DNA, the CDR3 is TGTGCCTGGGGGACAACCAACTATAATTCACCCCTCCACTTT.